A single sample is the source of the 24 T cell receptor beta chains below, sequenced in a study of radiotherapy plus CTLA-4 blockade in lung cancer. Clones were sequenced by immunoSEQ multiplex PCR, and TCRdb holds only the in-frame ones, with some missing. There are 2,700 or so clones in the sample; roughly four fifths occur only once, and 20% lies in the top ten. Sequenced material: tumor tissue, taken from a patient treated with radiotherapy plus ipilimumab. The origin of the receptors is a human donor with non-small cell lung cancer that progressed on radiotherapy plus ipilimumab.

The V call is TRBV28, the J call TRBJ2-2; 7 nucleotides agree with TRBD2. Germline CDR1 reads MDHEN; CDR2 reads SYDVKM. Trimming took 6 bases from V and 4 from J; bases not matched to a gene: 5. This CDR3 is 14 amino acids long. The CDR3 sequence is CASRGGLSTGELFF. For the CDR3, the DNA is TGTGCCAGCAGGGGGGGGTTGTCCACCGGGGAGCTGTTTTTT.

The J gene is TRBJ1-2, the V gene TRBV5-1; 10 bases map to TRBD1. Germline V gene data show CDR1 as SGHRS and CDR2 as YFSETQ. V lost 4 bases and J lost 4; bases outside the gene matches: 7. This CDR3 comprises 15 residues. The CDR3 sequence is CASSPTDRGTYGYTF. The CDR3 DNA reads TGCGCCAGCAGCCCAACGGACAGGGGGACCTATGGCTACACCTTC.

The chain has TRBV5-1 and TRBJ1-1, with 12 bases that match TRBD1. Per germline, CDR1 SGHRS and CDR2 YFSETQ. The V and J ends lost 0 bases and 5 bases, in that order; junction bases with no gene match: 5. This CDR3 is built from 16 residues. The CDR3 nucleotides are TGCGCCAGCAGCTTGGGGGACAGGGGGCAGGAGACTGAAGCTTTCTTT. Translating it yields CASSLGDRGQETEAFF.

The chain links TRBV6-6 to TRBJ1-6, with 9 nucleotides matching TRBD1. CDR3 length: 15 residues. Looked up from germline, CDR1 is MNHNY and CDR2 is SVGAGI (reference sequence). V was pared by 6 bases and J by 6 bases, with 6 bases of the junction left unmatched. The CDR3 region has the DNA TGTGCCAGCAGCGCCGGGACAGGGTTTAATTCACCCCTCCACTTT. Amino acids: CASSAGTGFNSPLHF.

The rearrangement joins TRBV19 to TRBJ1-4; D is undetermined. The CDR3 consists of 14 residues. Germline V gene data show CDR1 as LNHDA and CDR2 as SQIVND (reference sequence). The V end was cut by 3 bases, the J end by 4 bases, with 9 bases between. This CDR3 reads CASSMTFSNEKLFF. DNA for the CDR3: TGTGCCAGTAGTATGACGTTCAGTAATGAAAAACTGTTTTTT.

The chain links TRBV2 to TRBJ2-3, with D perhaps TRBD1 (6 bases). Germline lookup yields CDR1 SNHLY and CDR2 FYNNEI. The CDR3 covers 15 residues. The V end was cut by 1 base, the J end by 4 bases, with 12 bases between. In DNA form, the CDR3 reads TGTGCCAGCAGTGAAGGACAGGACGAAGCAGATACGCAGTATTTT. Amino acids: CASSEGQDEADTQYF.

J is TRBJ2-1 and V is TRBV25-1; the match to TRBD2 covers 14 bases. Trimming at V came to 6 bases and at J to 6 bases, leaving 13 bases not matched to a gene. The CDR3 is made up of 18 amino acids. Germline V gives CDR1 MGHDK, CDR2 SYGVNS. Here the CDR3 reads CASSRPGTSGRRANEQFF. As DNA, the CDR3 is TGTGCCAGCAGCCGACCGGGGACTAGCGGGAGAAGGGCCAATGAGCAGTTCTTC.

By proportion, this clone is large. The V and J genes are TRBV6-1 and TRBJ2-7; possibly TRBD2 for D (7 bases). V shed 8 bases and J shed 6 bases, with 14 bases lying between them. Germline loops: CDR1 MNHNS, CDR2 SASEGT. The CDR3 sequence is 12 residues long. The CDR3 DNA reads TGTGCCAGCGGGGAAGGGGGGGGCGAGCAGTACTTC. It specifies CASGEGGGEQYF.

The J gene is TRBJ1-5, the V gene TRBV19; no reliable D call. V was clipped by 9 bases and J by 3 bases, with 9 bases between them. Germline CDR1 and CDR2: LNHDA and SQIVND (reference sequence). The CDR3 has 12 residues. The CDR3 sequence: CASAGLNQPQHF. For the CDR3, the DNA is TGTGCCAGCGCGGGCCTCAATCAGCCCCAGCATTTT.

The rearrangement joins TRBV27 to TRBJ2-3, with TRBD2 identical over 9 bases. This CDR3 has 16 amino acids. V lost 1 base to trimming and J lost 2 bases; unmatched junction nucleotides: 4. Per germline, CDR1 MNHEY and CDR2 SMNVEV (reference sequence). The CDR3 region has the DNA TGTGCCAGCAGTTTATTAGCGGGGGCGTTCACAGATACGCAGTATTTT. The encoded protein is CASSLLAGAFTDTQYF.

This clone appeared a few times. The genes are TRBV5-1 and TRBJ1-5; D ambiguous. Germline CDR1 reads SGHRS; CDR2 reads YFSETQ. The CDR3 is 13 amino acids. The ends were cut back, 0 bases at V and 4 bases at J, with 5 bases in the middle. The CDR3 sequence is CASSLGVNQPQHF. For the CDR3, the DNA is TGCGCCAGCAGCTTGGGGGTGAATCAGCCCCAGCATTTT.

In regard to this clone: The junction departs from germline at one end; a sequencing error may be responsible. Other DNA sequences within the sample encode an identical CDR3. The V and J genes are TRBV6-1 and TRBJ2-3, with D perhaps TRBD1 (5 bases). CDR1 and CDR2 (germline): MNHNS, SASEGT. The CDR3 loop spans 10 amino acids. The CDR3 loop is CASRTDTQYF. The CDR3 region has the DNA TGTGCCAGCAGGACAGATACGCAATATTTT.

This clone has only a few counts. V is TRBV11-3 and J is TRBJ1-2; TRBD1 aligns across 7 bases. Germline lookup yields CDR1 SGHNT and CDR2 YENEEA. The CDR3 totals 15 residues. V trimming: 5 bases; J trimming: 4 bases; junction bases outside the gene matches: 10. The CDR3 bases are TGTGCCAGCAGCCTCCTCGGGACAGATTTCTATGGCTACACCTTC. Protein sequence: CASSLLGTDFYGYTF. The full variable domain, completed using reference TRBV11-3 and TRBJ1-2, is EAGVVQSPRYKIIEKKQPVAFWCNPISGHNTLYWYLQNLGQGPELLIRYENEEAVDDSQLPKDRFSAERLKGVDSTLKIQPAELGDSAVYLCASSLLGTDFYGYTFGSGTRLTVV.

V and J are TRBV19 and TRBJ1-1, with D possibly being TRBD1 (5 bases). CDR3 length: 12 amino acids. Germline V CDR1 and CDR2: LNHDA, SQIVND (reference sequence). The V and J ends lost 9 bases and 5 bases respectively, with 13 bases between them. The CDR3 DNA sequence: TGTGCCAGCCGGGGGTTCGGGACTGAAGCTTTCTTT. It yields the protein CASRGFGTEAFF.

The gene calls are TRBV7-2 and TRBJ1-4, with 7 bases identical to TRBD1. The CDR3 spans 15 residues. V trimming: 4 bases; J trimming: 8 bases; junction bases outside the gene matches: 10. The germline gives CDR1 SGHTA, CDR2 FQGNSA. The DNA of the CDR3 is TGTGCCAGCAGCTCAACAGGGGACTACGGGGAAAAACTGTTTTTT. This codes for CASSSTGDYGEKLFF.

The chain has TRBV7-9 and TRBJ2-2, with D possibly being TRBD2 (6 bases). Germline V gives CDR1 SEHNR, CDR2 FQNEAQ (reference sequence). The CDR3 has 14 amino acids. V lost 3 bases, J lost 8 bases, and 13 bases lay in between. CDR3 loop: CASSLAGTQGELFF. CDR3 DNA: TGTGCCAGCAGCTTGGCCGGGACTCAAGGGGAGCTGTTTTTT.

V gene TRBV11-3 combines with J gene TRBJ1-4, with TRBD1 matching over 8 bases. V gave up 3 bases and J gave up 2 bases; unmatched junction bases: 14. The CDR3 covers 19 residues. CDR1 SGHNT and CDR2 YENEEA come from the germline V gene. The chain's CDR3 is CASSFPDRVLRATNEKLFF. For the CDR3, the DNA is TGTGCCAGCAGCTTCCCGGACAGGGTGTTGCGGGCGACTAATGAAAAACTGTTTTTT.

This clone has only a few counts. The CDR3 bases are TGTGCCAGCAGTCATCGGGACAGACAGGAAAAACTGTTTTTT. Its protein product is CASSHRDRQEKLFF. The chain is built from TRBV28 and TRBJ1-4, with 7 bases aligning to TRBD1. Trimming removed 5 bases from V and 8 bases from J; junction bases left unmatched: 8. The CDR3 is made up of 14 amino acids. CDR1 and CDR2 (germline): MDHEN, SYDVKM.

This chain joins TRBV18 and TRBJ2-1; 7 nucleotides align to TRBD2. Germline values: CDR1 KGHSH, CDR2 LQKENI. This CDR3 has 14 residues. V lost 5 bases, J lost 3 bases, and 4 bases stayed unmatched. CDR3 in amino acids: CASSYPSGYNEQFF. CDR3 DNA sequence: TGTGCCAGCTCATATCCTAGCGGCTACAATGAGCAGTTCTTC.

The chain is built from TRBV9 and TRBJ2-7, with TRBD1 identical over 8 bases. Germline loops: CDR1 SGDLS, CDR2 YYNGEE. Germline trimming cut 2 bases from V and 7 bases from J; bases unmatched to any gene: 5. CDR3 length: 13 amino acids. CDR3: CASSVQGAGEQYF. The CDR3 nucleotides read TGTGCCAGCAGCGTTCAGGGGGCGGGGGAGCAGTACTTC. Drawing the rest from reference TRBV9 and TRBJ2-7, the complete variable domain is DSGVTQTPKHLITATGQRVTLRCSPRSGDLSVYWYQQSLDQGLQFLIQYYNGEERAKGNILERFSAQQFPDLHSELNLSSLELGDSALYFCASSVQGAGEQYFGPGTRLTVT.

The V call is TRBV9, the J call TRBJ1-5; D perhaps matches TRBD1 (6 bases). The germline V and J ends were trimmed by 4 bases and 6 bases, with 17 bases remaining between them. The CDR3 sequence is 15 residues long. Germline CDR1 SGDLS, CDR2 YYNGEE. The CDR3 loop reads CASSTTGGLGQPQHF. CDR3 nucleotides: TGTGCCAGCAGCACAACGGGGGGGCTTGGTCAGCCCCAGCATTTT. Complete variable domain (other parts from reference TRBV9 and TRBJ1-5): DSGVTQTPKHLITATGQRVTLRCSPRSGDLSVYWYQQSLDQGLQFLIQYYNGEERAKGNILERFSAQQFPDLHSELNLSSLELGDSALYFCASSTTGGLGQPQHFGDGTRLSIL.

The chain employs TRBV15 and TRBJ1-5; no reliable D call. The CDR3 has 12 amino acids. V lost 5 bases and J 5 bases, leaving 7 bases between the germline ends. Germline assignment: CDR1 LNHNV and CDR2 YYDKDF (reference sequence). As DNA, the CDR3 is TGTGCCACCAGCCGGGATGATCAGCCCCAGCATTTT. Translation: CATSRDDQPQHF.

V and J are TRBV5-1 and TRBJ2-3; 7 bases match TRBD1. CDR1 SGHRS and CDR2 YFSETQ come from the germline V gene. V shed 4 bases and J 4 bases; nucleotides not matched to a gene: 12. The CDR3 loop spans 16 amino acids. The DNA for the CDR3 is TGCGCCAGCAGCCCGACAGGGATTTCCTGGTCAGATACGCAGTATTTT. Translated: CASSPTGISWSDTQYF.

The V call is TRBV6-6, the J call TRBJ2-1; 12 bases match TRBD2. CDR3 size: 16 residues. Trimming removed 4 bases from V and 5 bases from J; junction bases left unmatched: 6. Per the germline V gene, CDR1 is MNHNY and CDR2 is SVGAGI (reference sequence). CDR3 DNA sequence: TGTGCCAGCAGTTGGGGACTAGCGGGCACCCACAATGAGCAGTTCTTC. It codes for CASSWGLAGTHNEQFF.